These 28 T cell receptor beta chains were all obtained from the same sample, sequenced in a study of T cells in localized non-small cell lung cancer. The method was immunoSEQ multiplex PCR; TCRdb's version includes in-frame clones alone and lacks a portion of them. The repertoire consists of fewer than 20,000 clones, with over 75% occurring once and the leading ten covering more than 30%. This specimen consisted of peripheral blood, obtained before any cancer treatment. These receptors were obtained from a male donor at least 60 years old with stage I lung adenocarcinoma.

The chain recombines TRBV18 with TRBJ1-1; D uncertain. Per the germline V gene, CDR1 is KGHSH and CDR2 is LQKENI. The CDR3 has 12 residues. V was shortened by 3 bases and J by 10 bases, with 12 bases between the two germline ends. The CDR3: CASSPQEWGAFF. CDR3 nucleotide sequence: TGTGCCAGCTCACCCCAGGAGTGGGGAGCTTTCTTT. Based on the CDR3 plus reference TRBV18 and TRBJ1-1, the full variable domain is NAGVMQNPRHLVRRRGQEARLRCSPMKGHSHVYWYRQLPEEGLKFMVYLQKENIIDESGMPKERFSAEFPKEGPSILRIQQVVRGDSAAYFCASSPQEWGAFFGQGTRLTVV.

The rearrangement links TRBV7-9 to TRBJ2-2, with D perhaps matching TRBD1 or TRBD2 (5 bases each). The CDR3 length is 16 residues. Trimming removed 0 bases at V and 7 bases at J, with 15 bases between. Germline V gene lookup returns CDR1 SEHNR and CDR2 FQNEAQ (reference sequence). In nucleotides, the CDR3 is TGTGCCAGCAGCTTAGCCCAGTTCAGGGACGGCGGGGAGCTGTTTTTT. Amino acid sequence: CASSLAQFRDGGELFF. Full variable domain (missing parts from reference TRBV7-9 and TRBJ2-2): DTGVSQNPRHKITKRGQNVTFRCDPISEHNRLYWYRQTLGQGPEFLTYFQNEAQLEKSRLLSDRFSAERPKGSFSTLEIQRTEQGDSAMYLCASSLAQFRDGGELFFGEGSRLTVL.

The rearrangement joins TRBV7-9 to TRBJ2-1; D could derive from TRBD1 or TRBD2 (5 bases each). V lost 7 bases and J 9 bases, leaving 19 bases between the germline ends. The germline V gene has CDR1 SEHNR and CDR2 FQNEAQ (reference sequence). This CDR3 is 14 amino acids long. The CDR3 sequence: CASTLVGVTVEQFF. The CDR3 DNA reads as TGTGCCAGCACCCTAGTGGGGGTCACCGTTGAGCAGTTCTTC.

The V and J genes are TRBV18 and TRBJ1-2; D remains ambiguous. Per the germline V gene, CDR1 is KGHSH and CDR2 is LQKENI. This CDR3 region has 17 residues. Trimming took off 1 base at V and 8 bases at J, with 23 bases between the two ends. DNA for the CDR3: TGTGCCAGCTCACCACTTTACTCCGACACCAGGTTTTTGGGCTACACCTTC. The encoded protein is CASSPLYSDTRFLGYTF. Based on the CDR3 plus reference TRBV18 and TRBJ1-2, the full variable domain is NAGVMQNPRHLVRRRGQEARLRCSPMKGHSHVYWYRQLPEEGLKFMVYLQKENIIDESGMPKERFSAEFPKEGPSILRIQQVVRGDSAAYFCASSPLYSDTRFLGYTFGSGTRLTVV.

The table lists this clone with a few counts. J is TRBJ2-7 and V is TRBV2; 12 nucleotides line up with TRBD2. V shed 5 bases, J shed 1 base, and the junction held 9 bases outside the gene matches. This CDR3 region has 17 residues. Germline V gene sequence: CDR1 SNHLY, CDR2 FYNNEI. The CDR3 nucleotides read TGTGCCAGCAGTCCCTCTAGCGGGAGGGCCGCGTCCTACGAGCAGTACTTC. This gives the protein CASSPSSGRAASYEQYF.

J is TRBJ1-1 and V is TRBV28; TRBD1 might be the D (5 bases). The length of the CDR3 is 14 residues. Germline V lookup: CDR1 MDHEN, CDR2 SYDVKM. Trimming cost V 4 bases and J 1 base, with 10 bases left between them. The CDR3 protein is CASSSWDGNTEAFF. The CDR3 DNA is TGTGCCAGCAGTTCGTGGGACGGGAACACTGAAGCTTTCTTT.

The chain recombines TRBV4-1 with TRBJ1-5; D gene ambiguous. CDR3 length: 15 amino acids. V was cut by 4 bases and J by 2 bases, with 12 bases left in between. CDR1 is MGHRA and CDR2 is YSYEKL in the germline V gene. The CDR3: CASSLGPWGNQPQHF. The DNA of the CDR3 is TGCGCCAGCAGCCTCGGGCCTTGGGGCAATCAGCCCCAGCATTTT.

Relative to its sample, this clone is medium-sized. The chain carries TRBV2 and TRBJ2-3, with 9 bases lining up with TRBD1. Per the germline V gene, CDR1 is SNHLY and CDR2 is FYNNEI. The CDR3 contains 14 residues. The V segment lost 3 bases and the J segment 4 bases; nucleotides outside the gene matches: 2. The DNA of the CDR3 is TGTGCCAGCAGTGAGGGACAGGGTGCAGATACGCAGTATTTT. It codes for CASSEGQGADTQYF.

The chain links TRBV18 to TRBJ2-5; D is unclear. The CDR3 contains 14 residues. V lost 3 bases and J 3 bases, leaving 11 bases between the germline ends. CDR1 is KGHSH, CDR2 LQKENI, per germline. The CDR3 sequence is CASSPTGREETQYF. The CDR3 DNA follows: TGTGCCAGCTCACCGACCGGACGGGAAGAGACCCAGTACTTC. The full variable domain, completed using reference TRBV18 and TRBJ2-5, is NAGVMQNPRHLVRRRGQEARLRCSPMKGHSHVYWYRQLPEEGLKFMVYLQKENIIDESGMPKERFSAEFPKEGPSILRIQQVVRGDSAAYFCASSPTGREETQYFGPGTRLLVL.

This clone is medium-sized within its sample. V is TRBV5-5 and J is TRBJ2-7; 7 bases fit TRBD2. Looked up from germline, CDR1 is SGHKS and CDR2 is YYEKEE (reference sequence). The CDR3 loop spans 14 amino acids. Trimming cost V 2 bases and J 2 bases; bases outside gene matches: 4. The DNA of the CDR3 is TGTGCCAGCAGCTTTTTGGCGGGAGCCTACGAGCAGTACTTC. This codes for CASSFLAGAYEQYF.

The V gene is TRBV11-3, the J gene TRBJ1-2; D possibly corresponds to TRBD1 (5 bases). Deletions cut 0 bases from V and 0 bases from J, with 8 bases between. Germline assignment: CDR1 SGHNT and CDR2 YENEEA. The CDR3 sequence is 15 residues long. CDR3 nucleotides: TGTGCCAGCAGCTTAGATGGGACCACTAACTATGGCTACACCTTC. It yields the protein CASSLDGTTNYGYTF.

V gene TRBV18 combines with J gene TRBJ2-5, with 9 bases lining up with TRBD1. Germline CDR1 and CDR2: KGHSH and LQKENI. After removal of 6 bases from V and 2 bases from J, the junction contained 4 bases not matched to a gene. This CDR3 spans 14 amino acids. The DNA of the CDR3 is TGTGCCAGCTCCCCCGACAGGGGGCAAGAGACCCAGTACTTC. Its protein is CASSPDRGQETQYF.

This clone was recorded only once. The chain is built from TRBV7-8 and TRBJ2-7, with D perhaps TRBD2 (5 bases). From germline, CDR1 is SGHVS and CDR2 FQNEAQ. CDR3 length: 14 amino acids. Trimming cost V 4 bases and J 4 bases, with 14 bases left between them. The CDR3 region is CASSSGDGEYEQYF. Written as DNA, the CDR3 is TGTGCCAGCAGCTCCGGGGATGGGGAGTACGAGCAGTACTTC.

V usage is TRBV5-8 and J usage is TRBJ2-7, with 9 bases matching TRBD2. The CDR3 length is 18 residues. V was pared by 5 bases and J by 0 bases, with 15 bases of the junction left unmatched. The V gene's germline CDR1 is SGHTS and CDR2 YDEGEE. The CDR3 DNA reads TGTGCCAGCAGGCGGGAGGGTAGCGGGGGAGCCTACTCCTACGAGCAGTACTTC. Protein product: CASRREGSGGAYSYEQYF.

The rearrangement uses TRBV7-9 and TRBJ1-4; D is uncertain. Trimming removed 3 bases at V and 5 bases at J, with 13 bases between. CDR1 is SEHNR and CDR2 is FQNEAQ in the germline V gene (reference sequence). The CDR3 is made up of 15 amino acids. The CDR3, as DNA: TGTGCCAGCAGCTTTATTGGGTCAGTCAATGAAAAACTGTTTTTT. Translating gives CASSFIGSVNEKLFF.

Written as DNA, the CDR3 is TGTGCCAGCAGCGCCGGGACAGGGCACGGTAGCAATCAGCCCCAGCATTTT. Protein sequence: CASSAGTGHGSNQPQHF. This chain joins TRBV5-6 and TRBJ1-5; TRBD1 aligns across 9 bases. Losses at the gene ends were 4 bases for V and 0 bases for J; bases not matched to a gene: 8. The CDR3 runs 17 residues. CDR1 is SGHDT and CDR2 is YYEEEE in the germline V gene.

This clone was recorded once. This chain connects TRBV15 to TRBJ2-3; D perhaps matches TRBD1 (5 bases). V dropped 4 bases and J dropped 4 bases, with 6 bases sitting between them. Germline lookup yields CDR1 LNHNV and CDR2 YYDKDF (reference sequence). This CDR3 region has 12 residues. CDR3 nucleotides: TGTGCCACCAGCATAGGGGCAGATACGCAGTATTTT. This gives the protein CATSIGADTQYF.

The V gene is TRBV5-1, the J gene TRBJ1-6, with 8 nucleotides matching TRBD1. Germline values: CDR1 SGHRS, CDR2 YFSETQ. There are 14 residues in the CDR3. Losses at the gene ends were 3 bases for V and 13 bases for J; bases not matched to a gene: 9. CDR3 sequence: CASSSSTGVSPLHF. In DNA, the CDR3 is TGCGCCAGCAGCTCCTCGACAGGGGTAAGCCCCCTCCACTTT. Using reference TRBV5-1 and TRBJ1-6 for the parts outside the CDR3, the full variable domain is KAGVTQTPRYLIKTRGQQVTLSCSPISGHRSVSWYQQTPGQGLQFLFEYFSETQRNKGNFPGRFSGRQFSNSRSEMNVSTLELGDSALYLCASSSSTGVSPLHFGNGTRLTVT.

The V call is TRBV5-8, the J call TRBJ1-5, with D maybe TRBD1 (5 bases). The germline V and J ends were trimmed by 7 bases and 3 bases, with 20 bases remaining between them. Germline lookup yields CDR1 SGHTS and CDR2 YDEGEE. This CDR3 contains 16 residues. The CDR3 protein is CASGPSWGGNNQPQHF. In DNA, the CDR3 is TGTGCCAGCGGTCCTTCATGGGGGGGGAACAATCAGCCCCAGCATTTT.

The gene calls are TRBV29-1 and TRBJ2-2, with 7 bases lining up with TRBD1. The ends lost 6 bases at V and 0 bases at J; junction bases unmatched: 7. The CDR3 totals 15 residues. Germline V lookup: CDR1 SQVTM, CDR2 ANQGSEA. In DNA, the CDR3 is TGCAGCGTATACCGGGACAGCCCGAACACCGGGGAGCTGTTTTTT. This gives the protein CSVYRDSPNTGELFF.

CDR3 nucleotides: TGTGCCAGCAGCGAGACCGGGACATCCAATCAGCCCCAGCATTTT. Its translation: CASSETGTSNQPQHF. This sequence joins TRBV9 and TRBJ1-5, with D possibly being TRBD1 (6 bases). Germline lookup yields CDR1 SGDLS and CDR2 YYNGEE. V was pared by 3 bases and J by 3 bases, with 13 bases between. This CDR3 is 15 amino acids long.

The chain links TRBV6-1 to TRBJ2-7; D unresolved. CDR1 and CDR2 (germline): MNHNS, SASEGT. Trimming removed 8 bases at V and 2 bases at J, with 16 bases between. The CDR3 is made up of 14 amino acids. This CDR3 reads CASSDHDGTYEQYF. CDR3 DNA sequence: TGTGCCAGCTCCGACCACGACGGTACCTACGAGCAGTACTTC.

The CDR3 DNA follows: TGTGCCAGCAGCGGGGGCCTAGCTGGTCAGCCCCAGCATTTT. This translates into CASSGGLAGQPQHF. V usage is TRBV9 and J usage is TRBJ1-5; D possibly corresponds to TRBD1 (5 bases). Between the trimmed V and J ends, which lost 3 bases and 6 bases, there was a span of 13 bases. The CDR3 spans 14 residues. Germline lookup yields CDR1 SGDLS and CDR2 YYNGEE.

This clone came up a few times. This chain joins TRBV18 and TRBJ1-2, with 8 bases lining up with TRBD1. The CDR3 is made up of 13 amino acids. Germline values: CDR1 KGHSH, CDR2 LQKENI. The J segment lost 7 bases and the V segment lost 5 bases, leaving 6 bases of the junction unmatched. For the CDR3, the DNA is TGTGCCAGCTCAAACGACAGGGGATCTGGCTACACCTTC. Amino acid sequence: CASSNDRGSGYTF.

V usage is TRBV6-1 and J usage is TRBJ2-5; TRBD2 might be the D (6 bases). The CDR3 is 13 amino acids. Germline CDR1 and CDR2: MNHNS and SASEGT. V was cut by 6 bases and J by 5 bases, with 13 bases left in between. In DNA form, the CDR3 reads TGTGCCAGCAGCGAACGGGAGATTGAGACCCAGTACTTC. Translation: CASSEREIETQYF.

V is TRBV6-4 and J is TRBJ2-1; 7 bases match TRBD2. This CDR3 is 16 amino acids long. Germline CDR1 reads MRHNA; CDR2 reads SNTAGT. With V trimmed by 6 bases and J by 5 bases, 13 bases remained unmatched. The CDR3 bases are TGTGCCAGCAGCGCCACGACTCGAGCGGGGAACAATGAGCAGTTCTTC. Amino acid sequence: CASSATTRAGNNEQFF.

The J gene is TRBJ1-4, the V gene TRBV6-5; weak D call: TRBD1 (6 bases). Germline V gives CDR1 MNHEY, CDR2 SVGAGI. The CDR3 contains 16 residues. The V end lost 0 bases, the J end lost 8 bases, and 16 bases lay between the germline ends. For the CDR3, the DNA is TGTGCCAGCAGTTACTCGACCGGGGGGCCCCTAGAAAAACTGTTTTTT. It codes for CASSYSTGGPLEKLFF.

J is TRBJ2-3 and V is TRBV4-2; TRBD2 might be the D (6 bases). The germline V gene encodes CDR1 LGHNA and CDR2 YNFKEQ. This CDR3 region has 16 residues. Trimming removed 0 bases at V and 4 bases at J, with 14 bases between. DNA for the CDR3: TGTGCCAGCAGCCAAGATGGAGGGAGTACCGCAGATACGCAGTATTTT. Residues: CASSQDGGSTADTQYF.